This TCR beta chain was profiled in a study of T cell responses to AZD1222 COVID-19 vaccine. Study conclusions and caveats: Researchers took repertoire samples only after the peak T cell response had come.

The germline V and J ends were trimmed by 7 bases and 0 bases, with 15 bases remaining between them. The CDR3 is made up of 14 amino acids. Germline V gene data show CDR1 as GTSNPN and CDR2 as SVGIG (reference sequence). Repertoires were generated with immunoSEQ multiplex PCR, while TCRdb's copy carries only in-frame clones and drops some. The sample shows 110,000 to 150,000 clones, 80% to 90% of them seen only once. Notes on this clone: Its target is unknown.

The chain employs TRBV30 and TRBJ1-1; D is perhaps TRBD1 (6 bases). This sequence originates from an adult in good health. The sequencing used peripheral blood, collected on day 0 of AZD1222 vaccination. CDR3 region: CAFGRGDMNTEAFF. DNA for the CDR3: TGTGCCTTCGGCAGGGGCGATATGAACACTGAAGCTTTCTTT.